The T cell receptor beta chain described here comes from a study of cytomegalovirus exposure and HLA in healthy donors. General study results and limits: The study found most TCR sequences rare, yet found some public TCRs in many donors.

Profiling relied on immunoSEQ multiplex PCR, and the TCRdb table lists in-frame clones only, not all of them. This table has about 57,000 clones, 93% appearing once. With regard to this clone: Its matching antigen is unknown.

The receptor was derived from a young woman in good health and CMV-seronegative. The sample consisted of PBMCs.

The CDR3 nucleotides are TGTGCCAGCAGTCGACAGGGTATCTCTGAAGCTTTCTTT. It codes for CASSRQGISEAFF. The V gene is TRBV5-8, the J gene TRBJ1-1; 7 nucleotides line up with TRBD1. Losses at the gene ends were 5 bases for V and 6 bases for J; bases not matched to a gene: 7. The V gene's germline CDR1 is SGHTS and CDR2 YDEGEE. The CDR3 spans 13 residues.